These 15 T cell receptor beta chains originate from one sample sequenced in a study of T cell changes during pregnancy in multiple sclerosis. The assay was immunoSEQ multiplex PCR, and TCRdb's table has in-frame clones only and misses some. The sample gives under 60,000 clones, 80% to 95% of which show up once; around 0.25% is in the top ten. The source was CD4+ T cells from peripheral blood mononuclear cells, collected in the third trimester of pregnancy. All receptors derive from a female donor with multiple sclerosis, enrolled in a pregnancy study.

CDR3 in amino acids: CASSLIRPGPYNEQFF. CDR3 DNA: TGTGCCAGCAGCTTGATTCGACCAGGGCCATACAATGAGCAGTTCTTC. The chain couples TRBV5-8 to TRBJ2-1, with D possibly TRBD1 on 5 matching bases. This CDR3 contains 16 residues. Germline loops: CDR1 SGHTS, CDR2 YDEGEE. V dropped 1 base and J dropped 4 bases, with 15 bases sitting between them.

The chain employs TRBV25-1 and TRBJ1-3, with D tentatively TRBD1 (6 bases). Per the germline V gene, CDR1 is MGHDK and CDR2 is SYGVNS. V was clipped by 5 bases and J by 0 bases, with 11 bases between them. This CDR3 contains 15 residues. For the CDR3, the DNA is TGTGCCAGCAGTCCCGGGGGGCGCTCTGGAAACACCATATATTTT. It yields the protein CASSPGGRSGNTIYF.

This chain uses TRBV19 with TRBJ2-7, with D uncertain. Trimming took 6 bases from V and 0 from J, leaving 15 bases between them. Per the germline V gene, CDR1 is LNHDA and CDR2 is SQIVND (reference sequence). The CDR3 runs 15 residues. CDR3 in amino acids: CASRKRHNLSYEQYF. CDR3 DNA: TGTGCCAGTAGGAAACGACACAACCTCTCCTACGAGCAGTACTTC.

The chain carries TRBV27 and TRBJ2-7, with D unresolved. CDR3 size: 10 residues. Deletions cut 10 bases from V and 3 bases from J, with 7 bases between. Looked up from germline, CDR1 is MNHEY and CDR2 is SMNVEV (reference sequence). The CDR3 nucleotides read TGTGCCACCGGTTACTACGAGCAGTACTTC. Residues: CATGYYEQYF.

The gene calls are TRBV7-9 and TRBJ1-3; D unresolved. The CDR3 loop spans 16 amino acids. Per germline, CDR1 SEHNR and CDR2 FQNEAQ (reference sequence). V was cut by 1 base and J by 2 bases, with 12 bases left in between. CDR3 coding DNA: TGTGCCAGCAGCTTAGGATCCGGAGGGACTGGAAACACCATATATTTT. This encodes CASSLGSGGTGNTIYF.

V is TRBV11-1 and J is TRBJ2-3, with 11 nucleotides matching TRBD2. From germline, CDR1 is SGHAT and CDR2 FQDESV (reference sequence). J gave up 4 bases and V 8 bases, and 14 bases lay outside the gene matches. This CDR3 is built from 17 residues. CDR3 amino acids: CASLPGLAGGVADTQYF. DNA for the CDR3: TGTGCCAGCCTCCCCGGGCTAGCGGGAGGTGTGGCAGATACGCAGTATTTT.

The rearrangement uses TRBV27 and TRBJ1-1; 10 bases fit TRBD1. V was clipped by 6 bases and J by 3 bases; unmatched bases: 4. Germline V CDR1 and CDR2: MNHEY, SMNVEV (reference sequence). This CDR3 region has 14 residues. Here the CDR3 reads CASRTGGTDTEAFF. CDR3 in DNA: TGTGCCAGCAGGACAGGGGGCACGGACACTGAAGCTTTCTTT.

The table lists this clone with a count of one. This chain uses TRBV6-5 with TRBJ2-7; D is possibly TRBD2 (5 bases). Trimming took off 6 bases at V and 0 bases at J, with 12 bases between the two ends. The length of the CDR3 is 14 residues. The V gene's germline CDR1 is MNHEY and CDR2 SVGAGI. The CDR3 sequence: CASRGLGNSYEQYF. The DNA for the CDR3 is TGTGCCAGCAGGGGTCTCGGGAACTCCTACGAGCAGTACTTC.

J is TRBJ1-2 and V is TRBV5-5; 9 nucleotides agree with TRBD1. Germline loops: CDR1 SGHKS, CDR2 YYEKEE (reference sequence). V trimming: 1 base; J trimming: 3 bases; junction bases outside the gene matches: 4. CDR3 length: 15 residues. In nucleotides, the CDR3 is TGTGCCAGCAGCTTGTCCGGGACAGGGTACTATGGCTACACCTTC. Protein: CASSLSGTGYYGYTF.

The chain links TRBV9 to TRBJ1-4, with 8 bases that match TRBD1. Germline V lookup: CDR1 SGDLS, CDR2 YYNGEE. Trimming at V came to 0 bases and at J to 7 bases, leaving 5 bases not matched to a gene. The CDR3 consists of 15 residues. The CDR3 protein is CASSVGTGLPEKLFF. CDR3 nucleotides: TGTGCCAGCAGCGTAGGGACAGGGCTGCCTGAAAAACTGTTTTTT.

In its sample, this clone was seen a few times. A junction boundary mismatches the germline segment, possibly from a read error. The CDR3 sequence: CATSSRVKSIF. CDR3 DNA: TGTGCCACCAGCAGCAGGGTTAAAAGTATCTTT. The V and J genes are TRBV15 and TRBJ1-1; D may be TRBD1 (5 bases). Germline CDR1 is LNHNV and CDR2 is YYDKDF (reference sequence). This CDR3 spans 11 amino acids. Complete variable domain (other parts from reference TRBV15 and TRBJ1-1): DAMVIQNPRYQVTQFGKPVTLSCSQTLNHNVMYWYQQKSSQAPKLLFHYYDKDFNNEADTPDNFQSRRPNTSFCFLDIRSPGLGDTAMYLCATSSRVKSIFGQGTRLTVV.

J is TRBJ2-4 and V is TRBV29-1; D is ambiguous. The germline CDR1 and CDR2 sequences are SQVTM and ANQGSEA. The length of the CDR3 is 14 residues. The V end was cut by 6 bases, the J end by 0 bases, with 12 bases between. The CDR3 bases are TGCAGCGTCGTGGTTTCCGGAGCCAAAAACATTCAGTACTTC. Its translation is CSVVVSGAKNIQYF.

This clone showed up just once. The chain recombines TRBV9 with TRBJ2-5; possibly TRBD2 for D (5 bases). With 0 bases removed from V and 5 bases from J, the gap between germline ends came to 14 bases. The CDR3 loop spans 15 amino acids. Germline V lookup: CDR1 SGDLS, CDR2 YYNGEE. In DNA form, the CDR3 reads TGTGCCAGCAGCGTAGTTGGTCTGACGGGGGAGACCCAGTACTTC. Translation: CASSVVGLTGETQYF.

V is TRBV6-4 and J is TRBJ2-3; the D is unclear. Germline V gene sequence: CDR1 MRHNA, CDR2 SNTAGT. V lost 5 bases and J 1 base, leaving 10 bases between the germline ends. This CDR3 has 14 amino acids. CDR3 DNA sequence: TGTGCCAGCAGTCAGACTTTCGGCACAGATACGCAGTATTTT. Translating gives CASSQTFGTDTQYF.

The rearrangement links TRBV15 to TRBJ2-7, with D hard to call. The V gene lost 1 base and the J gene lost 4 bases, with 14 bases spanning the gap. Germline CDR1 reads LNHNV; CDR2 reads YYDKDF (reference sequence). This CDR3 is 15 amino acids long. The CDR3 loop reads CATSRVGSKVYEQYF. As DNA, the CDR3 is TGTGCCACCAGCAGAGTCGGTAGCAAGGTGTACGAGCAGTACTTC.